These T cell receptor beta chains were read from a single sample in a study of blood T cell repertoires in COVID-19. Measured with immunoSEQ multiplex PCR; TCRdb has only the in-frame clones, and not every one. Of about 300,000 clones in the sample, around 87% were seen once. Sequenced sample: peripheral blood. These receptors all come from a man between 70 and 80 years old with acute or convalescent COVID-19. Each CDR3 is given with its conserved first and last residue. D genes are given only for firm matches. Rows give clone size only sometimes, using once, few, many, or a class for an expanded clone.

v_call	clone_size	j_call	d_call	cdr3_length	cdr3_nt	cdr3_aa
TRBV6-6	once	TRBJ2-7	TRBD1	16	TGTGCCAGCAGTTACTCTTCTCCGGGACAGTACTACGAGCAGTACTTC	CASSYSSPGQYYEQYF
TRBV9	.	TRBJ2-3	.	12	TGTGCCAGCAGCACCTCCGGGTATACGCAGTATTTT	CASSTSGYTQYF
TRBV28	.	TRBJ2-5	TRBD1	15	TGTGCCAGCACCCCCCGGACAGGGGGTGTGGAGACCCAGTACTTC	CASTPRTGGVETQYF
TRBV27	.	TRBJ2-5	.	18	TGTGCCAGCAGTTTATCAGGGACTCGCCGATTTCGACAAGAGACCCAGTACTTC	CASSLSGTRRFRQETQYF
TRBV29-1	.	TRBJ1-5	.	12	TGCAGCGCACAGGGAGCCAATCAGCCCCAGCATTTT	CSAQGANQPQHF
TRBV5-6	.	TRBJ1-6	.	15	TGTGCCAGCAGCTACCTCCTTATGGGAGATTCACCCCTCCACTTT	CASSYLLMGDSPLHF
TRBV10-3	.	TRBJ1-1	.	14	TGTGCCATCAGTGAGTCTGGGGCCTCGGGTGAAGCTTTCTTT	CAISESGASGEAFF
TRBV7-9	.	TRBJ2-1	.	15	TGTGCCAGCAGCTTAGGTGTCAGCTCCTACAATGAGCAGTTCTTC	CASSLGVSSYNEQFF
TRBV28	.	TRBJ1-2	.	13	TGTGCCAGCTTATCCGGGGATAACTATGGCTACACCTTC	CASLSGDNYGYTF
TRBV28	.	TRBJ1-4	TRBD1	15	TGTGCCAGTTACTCGGTTACAGGGGGGGACGAAAAACTGTTTTTT	CASYSVTGGDEKLFF